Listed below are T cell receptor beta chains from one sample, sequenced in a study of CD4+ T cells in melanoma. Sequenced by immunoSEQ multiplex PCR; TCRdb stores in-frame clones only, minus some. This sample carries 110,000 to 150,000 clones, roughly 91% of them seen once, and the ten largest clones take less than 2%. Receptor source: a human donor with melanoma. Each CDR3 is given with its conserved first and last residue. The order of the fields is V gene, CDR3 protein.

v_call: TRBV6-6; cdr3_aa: CASSPNGQNNSPLHF
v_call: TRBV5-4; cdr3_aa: CASSTSGGRETQYF
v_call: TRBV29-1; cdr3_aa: CSVQVGSNQPQHF
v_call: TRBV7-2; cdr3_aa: CASSSSQGWSQYF
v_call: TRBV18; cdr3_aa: CASSPNRQGRSTNEKLFF
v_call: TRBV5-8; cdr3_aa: CASSLVPAGAQYF
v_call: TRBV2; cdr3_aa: CASSGGQAPYEQYF
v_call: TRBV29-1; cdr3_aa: CSVIRDYNTGELFF
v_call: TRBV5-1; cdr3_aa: CASSRGQGALSYGYTF
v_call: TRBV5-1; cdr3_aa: CASSLVLGRPDTQYF
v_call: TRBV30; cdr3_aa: CAWRVLVRDNLSGGYTF
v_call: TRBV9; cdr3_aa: CASSPGQGRYEQYF
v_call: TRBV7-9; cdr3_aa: CASSGAGGPRNEQFF
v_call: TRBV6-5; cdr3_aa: CASSYLQGQQETQYF
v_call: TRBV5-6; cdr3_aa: CASSLVGQGYNEQFF
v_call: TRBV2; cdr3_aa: CASTGGANTGELFF
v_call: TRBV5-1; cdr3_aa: CASSPGPNSGNTIYF
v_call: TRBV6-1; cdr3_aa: CASKGDRNTGELFF
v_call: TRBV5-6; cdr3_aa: CASSLSVVWEGGDTQYF
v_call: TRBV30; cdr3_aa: CAWEEPSTEAFF
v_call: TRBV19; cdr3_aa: CASSIDTDTQYF
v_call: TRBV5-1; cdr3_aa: CASSLDRGNYEQYF
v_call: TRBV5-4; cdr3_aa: CASSLGADRGNYGYTF
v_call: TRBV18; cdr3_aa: CASSPPRGEGPQETQYF
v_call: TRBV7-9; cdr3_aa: CASSLALSGDEKLFF
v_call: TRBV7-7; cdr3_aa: CASSRGLATDTQYF
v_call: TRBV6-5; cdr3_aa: CATGHPSWNGYTF
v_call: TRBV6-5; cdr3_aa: CASLSRGVGEQYF
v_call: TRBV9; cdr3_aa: CASSGPQGRVGYTF
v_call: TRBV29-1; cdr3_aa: CSGLTGLESTDTQYF
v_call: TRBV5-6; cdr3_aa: CASSLGGGQDTQYF
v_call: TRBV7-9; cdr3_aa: CASSLPVPGDTEAFF
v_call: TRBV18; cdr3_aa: CASSSTTGGNGYTF
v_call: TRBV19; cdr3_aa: CASRLSGGGVTDTQYF
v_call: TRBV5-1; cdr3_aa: CASSIISAQGYEQYF
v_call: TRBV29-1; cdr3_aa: CSVAPSGTGSDTQYF
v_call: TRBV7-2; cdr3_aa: CASSKKIGETIAQYF
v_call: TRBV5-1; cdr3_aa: CASSLMEPDGETQYF
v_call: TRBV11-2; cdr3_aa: CASSQGQGISPLHF
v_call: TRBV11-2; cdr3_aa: CASSPGGQGNTEAFF
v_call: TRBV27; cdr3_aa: CASSPPGELFF
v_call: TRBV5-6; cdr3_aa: CASSKIGLMNTEAFF
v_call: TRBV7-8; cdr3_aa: CASSHVRTGGDYTF
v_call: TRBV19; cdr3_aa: CASSRQGYGYTF
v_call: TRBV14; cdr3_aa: CASSPPGQYNSPLHF
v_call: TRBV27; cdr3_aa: CASSLSRLALITGELFF
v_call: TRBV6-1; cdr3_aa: CASSAPYNEQFF
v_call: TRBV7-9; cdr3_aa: CASSASRDRAYGYTF